This is a list of T cell receptor beta chains from one sample in a study of PD-1 blockade in classical Hodgkin lymphoma. The method was immunoSEQ multiplex PCR; TCRdb's version includes in-frame clones alone and lacks a portion of them. The table lists some 30,000 clones, less than 80% of them singletons. The specimen comprised peripheral blood mononuclear cells (PBMCs), sampled before the second cycle of nivolumab. Source of these receptors: a human donor with classical Hodgkin lymphoma. Both conserved end residues are trimmed from each CDR3. D genes are given only for firm matches.

TRBV4-3	TRBD1	TRBJ2-5	ASSRVYDRDQETQY
TRBV21-1	.	TRBJ1-6	ASSKPGGGGNSPLH
TRBV7-8	.	TRBJ1-1	ASSLRGQMNTEAF
TRBV30	TRBD1	TRBJ2-1	AWDRDRGQINEQF
TRBV5-4	.	TRBJ1-2	ASSLTPLGGYT
TRBV28	TRBD2	TRBJ2-2	ASSFPWAGVNTGELF
TRBV28	TRBD1	TRBJ1-5	ASSLDREDQPQH
TRBV6-5	TRBD1	TRBJ1-6	ATGQAGYSPLH
TRBV10-3	TRBD1	TRBJ2-5	ATTQGALGQETQY
TRBV7-2	.	TRBJ2-7	ASSLASPLTGYSYEQY
TRBV6-5	TRBD1	TRBJ2-3	ASSNTGVGDTQY
TRBV6-1	.	TRBJ1-4	ASRAATGLEKLF
TRBV5-6	.	TRBJ1-2	ASTLTYRETVYGYT
TRBV5-1	.	TRBJ1-5	ASSSPTRRRYSNQPQH
TRBV4-2	.	TRBJ2-7	ASSQDWSAGASIYKQY
TRBV27	.	TRBJ1-4	ASSPQRGSHEKLF
TRBV4-2	TRBD1	TRBJ2-7	ASSQERTGLNYEQY
TRBV5-1	.	TRBJ2-7	ASSSKVKGLYEQY
TRBV2	TRBD1	TRBJ1-2	ASREIEQPTGNGGYT
TRBV6-5	TRBD1	TRBJ2-1	ASSWTGAYNEQF
TRBV4-1	.	TRBJ1-5	ASSQGPANQPQH
TRBV19	.	TRBJ2-6	ASRPSGANVLT
TRBV30	TRBD1	TRBJ1-1	AWSVLTGVTEAF
TRBV6-6	TRBD1	.	ASEGAPGYEQY
TRBV10-3	.	TRBJ2-1	ATESDGRNEQF
TRBV11-2	.	TRBJ2-1	ASSPPKGAQGEQF
TRBV4-2	.	TRBJ2-7	ASSQDLAEQY
TRBV4-2	TRBD2	TRBJ2-7	ASSQVAGGHYEQY
TRBV4-2	.	TRBJ1-1	ASSLDGTEAF
TRBV5-6	.	TRBJ2-7	ASSLDTSYEQY